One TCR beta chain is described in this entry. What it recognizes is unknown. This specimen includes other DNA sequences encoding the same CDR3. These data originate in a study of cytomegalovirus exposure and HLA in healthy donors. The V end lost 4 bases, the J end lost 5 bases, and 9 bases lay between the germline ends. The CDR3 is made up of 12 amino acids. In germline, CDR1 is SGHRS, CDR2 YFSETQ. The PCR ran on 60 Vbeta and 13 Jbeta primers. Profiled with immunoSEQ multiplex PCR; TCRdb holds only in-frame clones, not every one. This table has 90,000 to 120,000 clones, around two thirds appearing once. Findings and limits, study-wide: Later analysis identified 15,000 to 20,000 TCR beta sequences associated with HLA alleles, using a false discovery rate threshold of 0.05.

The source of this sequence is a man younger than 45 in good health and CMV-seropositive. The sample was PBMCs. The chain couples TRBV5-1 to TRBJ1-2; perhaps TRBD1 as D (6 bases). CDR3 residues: CASSLQGYGYTF. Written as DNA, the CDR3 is TGCGCCAGCAGCCTCCAGGGGTATGGCTACACCTTC.